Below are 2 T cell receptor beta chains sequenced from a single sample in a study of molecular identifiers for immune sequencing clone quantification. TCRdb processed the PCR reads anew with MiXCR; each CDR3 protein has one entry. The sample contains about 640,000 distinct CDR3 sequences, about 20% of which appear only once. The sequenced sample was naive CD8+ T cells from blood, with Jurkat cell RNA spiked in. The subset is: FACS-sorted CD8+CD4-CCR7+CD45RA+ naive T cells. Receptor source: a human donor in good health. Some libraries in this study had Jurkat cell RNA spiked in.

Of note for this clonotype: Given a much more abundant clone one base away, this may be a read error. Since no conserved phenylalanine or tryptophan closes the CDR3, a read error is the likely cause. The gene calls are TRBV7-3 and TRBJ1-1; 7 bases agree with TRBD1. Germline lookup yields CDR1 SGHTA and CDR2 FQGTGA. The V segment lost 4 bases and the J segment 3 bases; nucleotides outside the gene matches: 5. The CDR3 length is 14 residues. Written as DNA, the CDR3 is TGTGCCAGCAGCTCCACCGGGACAGACACTGAAGCTTTCCTT. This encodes CASSSTGTDTEAFL.

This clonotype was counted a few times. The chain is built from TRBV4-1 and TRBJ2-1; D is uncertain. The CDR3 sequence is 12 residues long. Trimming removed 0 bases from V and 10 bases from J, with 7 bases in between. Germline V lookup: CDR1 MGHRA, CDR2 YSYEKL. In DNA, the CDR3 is TGCGCCAGCAGCCAAGATCCCCGCGAGCAGTTCTTC. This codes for CASSQDPREQFF.